The T cell receptor beta chain under discussion was sequenced for a study of cytomegalovirus exposure and HLA in healthy donors. Germline CDR1 SGHTA, CDR2 FQGNSA. CDR3 length: 15 amino acids. V dropped 5 bases and J dropped 9; count of bases not matched to a gene: 13. Researchers ran the PCR with 60 Vbeta and 13 Jbeta primers. The protocol was immunoSEQ multiplex PCR, while the TCRdb copy is restricted to in-frame clones and leaves out a portion. The sample contains around 150,000 clones, around 80% of which appear only once. This rearrangement joins TRBV7-2 to TRBJ2-1; 7 bases match TRBD2. The specimen was PBMCs. The clonotype was recovered from a male donor in good health and CMV-seropositive. The CDR3 is CASSPMGRGQSEQFF. The DNA for the CDR3 is TGTGCCAGCAGCCCAATGGGGAGGGGCCAGAGTGAGCAGTTCTTC.